This T cell receptor (beta chain) is from a study of identical twins. V lost 7 bases and J lost 7; bases outside the gene matches: 6. The CDR3 has 13 amino acids. Germline CDR1 MNHGY, CDR2 SVAAGI. There are many counts of this clonotype. What it binds is not known. General study results and limits: Diverse VJ usage suggested most zero-insertion clonotypes were not invariant T cells.

Template switching introduced a universal primer site, and the cDNA bore unique molecular identifiers. Each CDR3 protein gets one entry after TCRdb re-called the 5' RACE reads with MiXCR. The sample records approximately 470,000 distinct CDR3 sequences, 12% to 15% being singletons. There were only healthy Caucasians among the donors. A further study also used this sample, focusing on yellow fever vaccine responses in identical twins.

This receptor was identified in a woman aged 18-30 years in good health. The sequencing sample was made of CD4+ T cells sorted from blood. The genes are TRBV6-9 and TRBJ1-5; 8 bases are shared with TRBD1. The chain's CDR3 is CASTTGGIQPQHF. The CDR3 DNA is TGTGCCAGCACTACAGGGGGAATCCAGCCCCAGCATTTT.